This entry concerns a single T cell receptor beta chain. The antigen is not known. The assay was immunoSEQ multiplex PCR, and TCRdb's table has in-frame clones only and misses some. The repertoire holds some 97,000 clones, about 91% seen once, with 0.14% to 0.15% in the top ten. The entry originates in a study of siplizumab effects on memory and regulatory T cells. The germline V gene has CDR1 SGHTA and CDR2 FQGNSA. V trimming: 1 base; J trimming: 1 base; junction bases outside the gene matches: 7. The CDR3 sequence is 17 residues long. Study results and caveats: Siplizumab significantly brought down the alloreactive sequences that trace back to unstimulated CD4+ memory cells. There were only a minor fraction of alloreactive clones that mapped to unstimulated subsets. Naive T cells appeared more diverse than memory cells and seemed to be major alloresponse contributors.

This clonotype was sampled from a human donor in good health. What was sequenced was CD4+ T cells sorted from blood. The rearrangement links TRBV7-2 to TRBJ2-5, with TRBD2 identical over 9 bases. CDR3 sequence reads: CASSLVSGAGGQETQYF. The CDR3 DNA sequence: TGTGCCAGCAGCTTAGTGTCTGGAGCGGGGGGCCAAGAGACCCAGTACTTC.